This T cell receptor (beta chain) was sequenced for a study of metastatic and nonmetastatic thyroid tumors. Study background: It was across blood and tumor or nodule tissue from malignant and benign thyroid patients that repertoires were compared. Study-level points and caveats: When malignant thyroid tumors were compared with benign nodules, TCR beta diversity was reportedly significantly higher in the malignant tumors. This held in both blood and tumor samples.

Ahead of thyroid surgery, no patient had received treatment of any kind. The ends were cut back, 7 bases at V and 3 bases at J, with 20 bases in the middle. Germline values: CDR1 MNHNS, CDR2 SASEGT. The CDR3 is 16 amino acids. In the original processing: CDR3 was compared across clinicopathological groups, and the resulting differences were used to build a distant-metastasis classifier for papillary thyroid cancer. Via MiXCR, TCRdb re-called the PCR reads. The V and J calls follow TCRdb's processing rather than the paper's. In the table there are tens of thousands of clones, 15% to 20% of which are singletons. This clone is termed medium-sized. No antigen is known for it.

The receptor was isolated from a female donor with papillary thyroid cancer or a benign thyroid nodule (not recorded which). Some clones in this sample may be carry-over from other donors' samples. V gene TRBV6-1 combines with J gene TRBJ2-3; maybe TRBD2 (6 bases). The sequenced material came from blood. CDR3 loop: CASTEVLGSGTDTQYF. The CDR3 region has the DNA TGTGCCAGCACGGAGGTGCTCGGGAGCGGTACAGATACGCAGTATTTT.